This T cell receptor (beta chain) was identified during a study of CD8+ T cells in alopecia areata. Whole-study context: The tofacitinib course ran for 6 to 18 months and was followed by 6 months off drug. Study-wide points: It was less clear whether patients shared TCRs than it was in mice, possibly because of HLA. Scalp data also include sequences from resident alphabeta T cells of normal skin.

Peripheral blood and lesional scalp punch biopsies were taken from alopecia areata patients. V trimming: 4 bases; J trimming: 4 bases; junction bases outside the gene matches: 4. The CDR3 covers 14 residues. Germline loops: CDR1 MDHEN, CDR2 SYDVKM. Isolated RNA was reverse transcribed into cDNA used as the sequencing template. Clones were read by immunoSEQ multiplex PCR, and TCRdb kept only the in-frame ones, dropping some. Among 55,000 to 70,000 clones, 45% to 50% were seen once, and the ten largest hold approximately 18%. Regarding this clone: Its antigen is undetermined.

This specimen was CD8+ T cells sorted from blood, taken at week 0. This TCR derives from a human donor with alopecia areata. The J gene is TRBJ2-5, the V gene TRBV28; 9 bases map to TRBD2. CDR3 sequence reads: CASSSAAGGETQYF. The CDR3 coding sequence is TGTGCCAGCAGTTCCGCAGCGGGAGGAGAGACCCAGTACTTC.